The clone carrying this TCR beta chain qualifies as medium-sized. Primers for the PCR totalled 60 Vbeta and 13 Jbeta. Here immunoSEQ multiplex PCR was the method, and the copy in TCRdb shows in-frame clones only, minus some. This repertoire shows 90,000 to 110,000 clones, just under 70% found once; its top ten account for about 5.5%. The data derive from a study of cytomegalovirus exposure and HLA in healthy donors. The CDR3 has 13 residues. Looked up from germline, CDR1 is WNHNN and CDR2 is SYGVQD (reference sequence). V was shortened by 8 bases and J by 8 bases, with 16 bases between the two germline ends.

This sequence was found in a woman in her 70s in good health and CMV-seropositive. Sample: PBMCs. The V call is TRBV10-1, the J call TRBJ2-1, with D maybe TRBD1 (6 bases). The CDR3 coding sequence is TGCGCCAGCTCTGGGGGCCGGTATGATGAGCAGTTCTTC. Translation: CASSGGRYDEQFF.